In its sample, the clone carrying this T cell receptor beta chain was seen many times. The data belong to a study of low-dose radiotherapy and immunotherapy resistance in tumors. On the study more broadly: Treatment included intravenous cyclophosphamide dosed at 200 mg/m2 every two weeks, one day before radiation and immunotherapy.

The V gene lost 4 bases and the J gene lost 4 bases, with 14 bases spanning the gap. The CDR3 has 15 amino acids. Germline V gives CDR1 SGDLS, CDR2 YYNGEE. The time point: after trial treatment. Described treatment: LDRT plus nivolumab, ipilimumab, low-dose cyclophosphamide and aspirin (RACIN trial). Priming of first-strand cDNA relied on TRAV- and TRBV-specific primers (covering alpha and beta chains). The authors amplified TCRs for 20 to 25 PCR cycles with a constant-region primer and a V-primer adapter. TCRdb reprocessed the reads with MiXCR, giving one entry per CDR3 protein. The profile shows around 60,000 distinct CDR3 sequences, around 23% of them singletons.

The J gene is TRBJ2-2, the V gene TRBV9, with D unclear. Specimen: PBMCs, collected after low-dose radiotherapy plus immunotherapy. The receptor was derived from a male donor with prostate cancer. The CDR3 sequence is CASSTPDGGTGELFF. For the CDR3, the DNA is TGTGCCAGCAGCACACCGGACGGTGGCACCGGGGAGCTGTTTTTT.